A selection of T cell receptor beta chains follows, all from one sample in a study of T cell repertoires in cytomegalovirus infection. These receptors lack a known antigen. TCRdb re-analysed the reads in MiXCR, keeping a single row per CDR3 protein. The data hold roughly 920,000 distinct CDR3 sequences, with approximately 31% observed a single time. The source was cultured CD8+ T cells from PBMCs, collected from culture after CMV antigen stimulation. Every receptor here comes from a human donor in good health (CMV status not recorded). Some clones in this sample may be carry-over from other donors' samples. Each CDR3 is given with its conserved first and last residue. The order of the fields is J gene, V gene, D gene, clone size, CDR3 DNA, CDR3 protein. D genes are given only for firm matches. Size tells how often a clone was seen (once, few, many) or the class of an expanded clone, and some rows leave it out.

>TRBJ2-3|TRBV20-1|NA|once
TGCAGTGCTAGGGGCAGGCTATTAACAGATACGCAGTATTTT
CSARGRLLTDTQYF
>TRBJ2-1|TRBV6-5|NA|few
TGTGCCAGCGGGGCGGGGACCTCCTACAATGAGCAGTTCTTC
CASGAGTSYNEQFF
>TRBJ1-2|TRBV6-6|NA|few
TGTGCCAGCAGTTACATCCAGGGACCTAACTATGGCTACACCTTC
CASSYIQGPNYGYTF
>TRBJ2-3|TRBV6-1|TRBD2|few
TGTGCCCTATCCTGGACTAGCATTGATACGCAGTATTTT
CALSWTSIDTQYF
>TRBJ1-1|TRBV9|TRBD1|NA
TGTGCCAGCAGCGATCAGGGGGGTTTCACTGAAGCTTTCTTT
CASSDQGGFTEAFF
>TRBJ1-1|TRBV7-2|TRBD1|few
TGTGCCAGCAGCCTTCCTCTACAGGGGACAATGAACACTGAAGCTTTCTTT
CASSLPLQGTMNTEAFF
>TRBJ2-2|TRBV7-6|TRBD2|few
TGTGTCAGCAGCTCCGGGGTCGGGAGGACCGGGGAGCTGTTTTTT
CVSSSGVGRTGELFF
>TRBJ2-3|TRBV13|NA|NA
TGTGCCAGCAGCTTAGTAATATTTGATACGCAGTATTTT
CASSLVIFDTQYF
>TRBJ1-1|TRBV5-4|NA|NA
TGTGCCAGCAGCTTGGCGCCAAGGGAGAGCACTGAAGCTTTCTTT
CASSLAPRESTEAFF
>TRBJ2-3|TRBV7-2|TRBD2|many
TGTGCCAGCAGCTTAGAGTTTGTAGCGGGGGGGCCGCCAGATACGCAGTATTTT
CASSLEFVAGGPPDTQYF
>TRBJ2-1|TRBV15|NA|few
TGTGCCACCAGCCCCGATGCGGGTGCTCGGGACAATGAGCAGTTCTTC
CATSPDAGARDNEQFF